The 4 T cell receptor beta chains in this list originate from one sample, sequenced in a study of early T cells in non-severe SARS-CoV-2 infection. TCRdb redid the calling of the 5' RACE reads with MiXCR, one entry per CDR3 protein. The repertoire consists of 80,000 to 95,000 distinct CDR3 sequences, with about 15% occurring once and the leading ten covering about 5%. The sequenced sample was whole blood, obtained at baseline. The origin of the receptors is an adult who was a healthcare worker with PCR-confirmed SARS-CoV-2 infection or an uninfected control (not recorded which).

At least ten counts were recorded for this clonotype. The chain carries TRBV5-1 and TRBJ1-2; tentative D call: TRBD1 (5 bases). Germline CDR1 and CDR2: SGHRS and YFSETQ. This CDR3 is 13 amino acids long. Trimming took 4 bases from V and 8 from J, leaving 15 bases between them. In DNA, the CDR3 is TGCGCCAGCAGCAAAAGAGTGGGGGACGGCTACACCTTC. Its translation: CASSKRVGDGYTF.

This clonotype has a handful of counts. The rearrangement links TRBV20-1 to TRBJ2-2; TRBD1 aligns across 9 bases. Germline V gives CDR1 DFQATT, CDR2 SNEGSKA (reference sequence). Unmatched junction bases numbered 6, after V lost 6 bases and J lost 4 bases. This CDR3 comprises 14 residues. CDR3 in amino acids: CSARDRVTTGELFF. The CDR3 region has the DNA TGCAGTGCCCGGGACAGGGTCACCACCGGGGAGCTGTTTTTT.

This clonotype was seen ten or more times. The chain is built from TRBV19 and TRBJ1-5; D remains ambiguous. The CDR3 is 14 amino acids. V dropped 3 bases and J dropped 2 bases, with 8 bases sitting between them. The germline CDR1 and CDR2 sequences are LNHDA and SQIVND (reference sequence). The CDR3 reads CASSIFTRNQPQHF. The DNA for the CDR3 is TGTGCCAGTAGTATTTTTACACGCAATCAGCCCCAGCATTTT.

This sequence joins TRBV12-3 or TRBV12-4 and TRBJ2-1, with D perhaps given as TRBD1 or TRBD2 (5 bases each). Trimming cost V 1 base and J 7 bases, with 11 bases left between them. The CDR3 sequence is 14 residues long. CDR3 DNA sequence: TGTGCCAGCAGTTTAGGGTCGGGACGGAATGAGCAGTTCTTC. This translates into CASSLGSGRNEQFF.